The rows below give T cell receptor beta chains drawn from one sample of a study of tumor-infiltrating T cells and Merkel cell polyomavirus. The assay was immunoSEQ multiplex PCR, and TCRdb's table has in-frame clones only and misses some. This repertoire shows several thousand clones, 80% to 90% found once; its top ten account for approximately 9.5%. Sequenced input: tumor tissue. The source of these receptors is a man aged 45-65 years with Merkel cell carcinoma. The CDR3 runs from the conserved cysteine through the conserved F or W. The order of the fields is D gene, V gene, J gene, clone size, CDR3 protein, CDR3 DNA. D genes are given only for firm matches. Not every row has a clone size; where given, it reads once, few, many or a size class.

.	TRBV4-1	TRBJ2-5	.	CASSQGMTGQETQYF	TGCGCCAGCAGCCAAGGAATGACAGGACAAGAGACCCAGTACTTC
.	TRBV5-5	TRBJ1-2	.	CASSLAGVDYGYTF	TGTGCCAGCAGCTTGGCAGGGGTAGACTATGGCTACACCTTC
.	TRBV4-3	TRBJ2-2	.	CASSQDSGFGELFF	TGCGCCAGCAGCCAAGATTCAGGGTTCGGGGAGCTGTTTTTT
TRBD2	TRBV11-3	TRBJ2-3	.	CASSLDGSGGADTQYF	TGTGCCAGCAGCTTAGACGGTAGCGGGGGGGCCGATACGCAGTATTTT
TRBD1	TRBV5-4	TRBJ1-1	.	CASSLGARGTYTEAFF	TGTGCCAGCAGCTTGGGTGCCAGGGGGACGTACACTGAAGCTTTCTTT
TRBD2	TRBV27	TRBJ2-2	.	CASSPTRTSGGAGTGELFF	TGTGCTAGCAGTCCAACCCGGACTAGCGGGGGGGCGGGCACCGGGGAGCTGTTTTTT
.	TRBV19	TRBJ1-2	.	CASSIPGGGGVANYGYTF	TGTGCCAGTAGTATTCCCGGAGGTGGAGGGGTGGCTAACTATGGCTACACCTTC
.	TRBV7-9	TRBJ2-5	.	CASSYETQYF	TGTGCCAGCAGTTATGAGACCCAGTACTTC
.	TRBV7-6	TRBJ2-7	.	CASSLGLRYEQYF	TGTGCCAGCAGCTTAGGTCTGCGTTACGAGCAGTACTTC
TRBD1	TRBV27	TRBJ1-2	.	CASSLIVGGQGGVGGYTF	TGTGCCAGCAGTTTAATCGTTGGGGGACAGGGGGGGGTCGGTGGCTACACCTTC
.	TRBV6-5	TRBJ1-2	large	CASSYRPGRNYGYTF	TGTGCCAGCAGTTACCGCCCGGGGAGGAACTATGGCTACACCTTC
.	TRBV4-1	TRBJ1-5	.	CASSLEGGHSNQPKHF	TGCGCCAGCAGCCTCGAAGGGGGACACTCTAATCAGCCCAAGCATTTT
.	TRBV5-1	TRBJ1-1	.	CASSLGSGSYDTEAFF	TGCGCCAGCAGCTTGGGTAGCGGTAGCTACGACACTGAAGCTTTCTTT
TRBD1	TRBV6-6	TRBJ1-1	once	CASSRPTGVNTEAFF	TGTGCCAGCAGCCGACCCACAGGGGTGAACACTGAAGCTTTCTTT
TRBD1	TRBV10-3	TRBJ2-2	.	CAISEDEDRGYFYTGELFF	TGTGCCATCAGTGAGGATGAGGACAGGGGGTATTTTTACACCGGGGAGCTGTTTTTT
.	TRBV6-6	TRBJ2-2	few	CASSYSGQRLFF	TGTGCCAGCAGTTACTCAGGACAGCGGCTGTTTTTT
.	TRBV6-9	TRBJ2-2	.	CASSYSVRTGELFF	TGTGCCAGCAGTTACTCGGTCCGGACCGGGGAGCTGTTTTTT
TRBD1	TRBV18	TRBJ2-5	.	CASSRQGAEETQYF	TGTGCCAGCTCACGACAGGGGGCGGAAGAGACCCAGTACTTC
.	TRBV6-5	TRBJ2-5	.	CASSYSATQETQYF	TGTGCCAGCAGTTACTCTGCTACCCAAGAGACCCAGTACTTC
TRBD1	TRBV7-9	TRBJ1-1	few	CASSVSGGTGNTEAFF	TGTGCCAGCAGCGTCAGCGGGGGGACAGGGAACACTGAAGCTTTCTTT
.	TRBV5-1	TRBJ1-3	.	CASSLSWPNPSGNTIYF	TGCGCCAGCAGCTTGTCTTGGCCGAACCCCTCTGGAAACACCATATATTTT
.	TRBV5-1	TRBJ2-2	.	CASSLGGHTGELFF	TGCGCCAGCAGCTTGGGAGGCCACACCGGGGAGCTGTTTTTT
TRBD2	TRBV19	TRBJ2-5	.	CASSIGVAGGPMETQYF	TGTGCCAGTAGTATAGGAGTAGCGGGGGGGCCGATGGAGACCCAGTACTTC
TRBD2	TRBV6-5	TRBJ2-1	once	CASSSSSGASYNEQFF	TGTGCCAGCAGTTCATCGAGCGGGGCCTCCTACAATGAGCAGTTCTTC
.	TRBV7-2	TRBJ1-1	.	CASSFYLNTEAFF	TGTGCCAGCAGCTTTTATCTGAACACTGAAGCTTTCTTT
.	TRBV30	TRBJ1-6	.	CASGGYNSPLHF	TGTGCCTCCGGGGGGTATAATTCACCCCTCCACTTT
.	TRBV6-1	TRBJ1-5	.	CASREGEQNQPQHF	TGTGCCAGCAGAGAGGGGGAGCAGAATCAGCCCCAGCATTTT
.	TRBV19	TRBJ1-1	.	CASSTMGHPNTEAFF	TGTGCCAGTAGTACGATGGGACATCCGAACACTGAAGCTTTCTTT
.	TRBV7-6	TRBJ1-1	.	CASSLLWRGFNTEAFF	TGTGCCAGCAGCCTGCTCTGGAGAGGTTTTAACACTGAAGCTTTCTTT
TRBD2	TRBV7-2	TRBJ2-3	once	CASSLRSGGQGDTQYF	TGTGCCAGCAGCTTACGTAGCGGGGGGCAGGGGGATACGCAGTATTTT
.	TRBV10-2	TRBJ2-7	once	CASGAQAFHEQYF	TGCGCCAGCGGTGCACAGGCTTTCCACGAGCAGTACTTC
TRBD1	TRBV5-1	TRBJ1-2	.	CASSRAFRTGDYGYTF	TGCGCCAGCAGCCGAGCCTTTCGGACAGGGGACTATGGCTACACCTTC
.	TRBV4-2	TRBJ2-5	.	CASSQGGFAGETQYF	TGTGCCAGCAGCCAAGGAGGATTCGCGGGCGAGACCCAGTACTTC
TRBD2	TRBV7-8	TRBJ2-1	.	CASSLVPSGGNYNEQFF	TGTGCCAGCAGCTTAGTCCCAAGCGGGGGCAACTACAATGAGCAGTTCTTC
.	TRBV20-1	TRBJ2-1	.	CSAAPGPQQFF	TGCAGTGCCGCTCCGGGTCCTCAGCAGTTCTTC
.	TRBV6-4	TRBJ2-3	.	CASSEWGVGTDTQYF	TGTGCCAGCAGTGAATGGGGGGTTGGCACAGATACGCAGTATTTT
.	TRBV4-3	TRBJ1-6	.	CASSQPRASSPLHF	TGCGCCAGCAGCCAACCCAGGGCCAGTTCACCCCTCCACTTT
.	TRBV2	TRBJ2-1	once	CASSVSGPAYNEQFF	TGTGCCAGCAGTGTCTCAGGCCCCGCCTACAATGAGCAGTTCTTC
TRBD2	TRBV4-2	TRBJ2-3	.	CASSRRAGEDHTDTQYF	TGTGCCAGCAGCCGCCGCGCGGGGGAAGATCACACAGATACGCAGTATTTT
.	TRBV5-1	TRBJ1-4	few	CASSWGPGPNEKLFF	TGCGCCAGCAGCTGGGGGCCAGGTCCTAATGAAAAACTGTTTTTT
TRBD1	TRBV7-9	TRBJ1-2	.	CASSKDQGARGYTF	TGTGCCAGCAGCAAAGATCAGGGGGCGCGGGGCTACACCTTC
.	TRBV5-4	TRBJ2-1	.	CASSLRARSSYNEQFF	TGTGCCAGCAGCTTGAGAGCTAGAAGCTCCTACAATGAGCAGTTCTTC
TRBD1	TRBV2	TRBJ2-7	.	CASDRGRTPLYYEQYF	TGTGCCAGCGACAGGGGGCGGACTCCGTTATATTACGAGCAGTACTTC
.	TRBV5-4	TRBJ2-5	.	CASSLDQGRETQYF	TGTGCCAGCAGCCTGGATCAGGGGCGGGAGACCCAGTACTTC
TRBD1	TRBV7-9	TRBJ2-7	.	CASSLDRLWEQYF	TGTGCCAGCAGCTTGGACAGGCTCTGGGAGCAGTACTTC
.	TRBV5-1	TRBJ1-1	.	CASSLRQPNTEAFF	TGCGCCAGCAGCTTGAGACAGCCGAACACTGAAGCTTTCTTT
.	TRBV5-5	TRBJ1-4	.	CASSLAQSWPEKLFF	TGTGCCAGCAGCTTGGCCCAGTCATGGCCTGAAAAACTGTTTTTT
.	TRBV5-5	TRBJ2-1	few	CASSLGAVGGEQFF	TGTGCCAGCAGCTTGGGGGCCGTGGGAGGTGAGCAGTTCTTC
.	TRBV6-6	TRBJ2-7	.	CASSYLGIAYEQYF	TGTGCCAGCAGTTACCTCGGGATAGCCTACGAGCAGTACTTC
.	TRBV7-6	TRBJ2-2	.	CASSLAFPSTGELFF	TGTGCCAGCAGCTTAGCGTTCCCTAGTACCGGGGAGCTGTTTTTT
TRBD1	TRBV5-8	TRBJ1-5	.	CASSLTGGYNQPQHF	TGTGCCAGCAGCTTGACAGGGGGCTATAATCAGCCCCAGCATTTT
TRBD2	TRBV9	TRBJ2-1	.	CASSPTGTSNEQFF	TGTGCCAGCAGCCCCACCGGGACTAGCAATGAGCAGTTCTTC
.	TRBV13	TRBJ1-2	.	CASSLRSENYGYTF	TGTGCCAGCAGCTTGAGGTCAGAAAACTATGGCTACACCTTC
.	TRBV15	TRBJ1-2	.	CATSRAGEIHYGYTF	TGTGCCACCAGCCGGGCAGGGGAGATTCACTATGGCTACACCTTC
TRBD1	TRBV6-6	TRBJ2-7	.	CASRGEGQGRYEQYF	TGTGCCAGCAGGGGAGAGGGACAGGGTCGGTACGAGCAGTACTTC
.	TRBV2	TRBJ1-2	.	CASSVSQRNYGYTF	TGTGCCAGCAGTGTGTCACAACGAAACTATGGCTACACCTTC
.	TRBV7-2	TRBJ2-7	.	CASSFRVVDEQYF	TGTGCCAGCAGCTTCAGGGTAGTCGACGAGCAGTACTTC